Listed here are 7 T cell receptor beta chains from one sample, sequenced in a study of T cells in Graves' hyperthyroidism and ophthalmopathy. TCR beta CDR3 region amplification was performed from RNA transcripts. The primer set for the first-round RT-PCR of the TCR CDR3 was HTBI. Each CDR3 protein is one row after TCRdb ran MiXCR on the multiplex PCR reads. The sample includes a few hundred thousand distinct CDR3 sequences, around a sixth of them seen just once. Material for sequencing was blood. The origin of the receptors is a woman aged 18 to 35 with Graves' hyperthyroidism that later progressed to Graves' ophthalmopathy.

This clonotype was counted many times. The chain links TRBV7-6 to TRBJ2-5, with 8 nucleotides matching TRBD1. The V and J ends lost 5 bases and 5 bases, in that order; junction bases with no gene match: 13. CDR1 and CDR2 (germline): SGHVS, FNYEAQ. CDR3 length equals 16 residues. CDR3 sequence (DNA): TGTGCCAGCAGCACCGAGGTTTCCAGGGGGCGGGAGACCCAGTACTTC. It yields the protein CASSTEVSRGRETQYF.

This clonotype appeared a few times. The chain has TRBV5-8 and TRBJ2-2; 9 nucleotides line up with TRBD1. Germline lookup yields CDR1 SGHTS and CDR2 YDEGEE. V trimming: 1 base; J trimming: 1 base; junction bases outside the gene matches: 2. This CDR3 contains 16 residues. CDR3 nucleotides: TGTGCCAGCAGCTTGCGGACAGGGGTGAACACCGGGGAGCTGTTTTTT. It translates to CASSLRTGVNTGELFF.

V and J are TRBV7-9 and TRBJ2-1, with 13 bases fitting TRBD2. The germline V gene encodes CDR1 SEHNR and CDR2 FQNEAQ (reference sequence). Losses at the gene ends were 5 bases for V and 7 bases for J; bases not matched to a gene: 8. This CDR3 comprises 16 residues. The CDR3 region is CASSTTSGRGGNEQFF. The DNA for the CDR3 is TGTGCCAGCAGCACCACTAGCGGGAGGGGTGGGAATGAGCAGTTCTTC.

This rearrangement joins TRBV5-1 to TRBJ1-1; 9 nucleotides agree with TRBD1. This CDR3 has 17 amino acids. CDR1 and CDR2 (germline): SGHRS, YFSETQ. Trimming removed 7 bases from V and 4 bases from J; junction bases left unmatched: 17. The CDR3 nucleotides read TGCGCCAGCCTCCGAGGTAGGGACAGGGTTTGGGTCACTGAAGCTTTCTTT. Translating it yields CASLRGRDRVWVTEAFF.

The CDR3 DNA sequence: TGTGCCAGCAGCGTAAACCAAGCGGAAACGGTTGAGCAGTACTTC. Its protein product is CASSVNQAETVEQYF. The rearrangement joins TRBV9 to TRBJ2-7; TRBD2 is a possible D gene (5 bases). V was trimmed by 1 base and J by 7 bases, leaving 18 bases between them. The CDR3 consists of 15 residues. Germline V gives CDR1 SGDLS, CDR2 YYNGEE. Based on the CDR3 plus reference TRBV9 and TRBJ2-7, the full variable domain is DSGVTQTPKHLITATGQRVTLRCSPRSGDLSVYWYQQSLDQGLQFLIQYYNGEERAKGNILERFSAQQFPDLHSELNLSSLELGDSALYFCASSVNQAETVEQYFGPGTRLTVT.

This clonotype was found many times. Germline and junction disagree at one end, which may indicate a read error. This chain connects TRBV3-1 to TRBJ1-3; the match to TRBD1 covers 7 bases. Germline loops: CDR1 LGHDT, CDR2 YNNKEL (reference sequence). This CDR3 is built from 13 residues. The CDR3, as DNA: TGTGCCAGCAGCCCCGAGGACGCCGGGACAGAGGATTTT. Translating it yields CASSPEDAGTEDF.

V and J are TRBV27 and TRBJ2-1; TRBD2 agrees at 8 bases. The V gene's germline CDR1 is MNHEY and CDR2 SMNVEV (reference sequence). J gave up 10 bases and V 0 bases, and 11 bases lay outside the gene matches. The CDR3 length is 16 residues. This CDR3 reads CASSLSGTRGSEEQFF. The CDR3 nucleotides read TGTGCCAGCAGTTTATCCGGGACTAGAGGATCGGAGGAGCAGTTCTTC.